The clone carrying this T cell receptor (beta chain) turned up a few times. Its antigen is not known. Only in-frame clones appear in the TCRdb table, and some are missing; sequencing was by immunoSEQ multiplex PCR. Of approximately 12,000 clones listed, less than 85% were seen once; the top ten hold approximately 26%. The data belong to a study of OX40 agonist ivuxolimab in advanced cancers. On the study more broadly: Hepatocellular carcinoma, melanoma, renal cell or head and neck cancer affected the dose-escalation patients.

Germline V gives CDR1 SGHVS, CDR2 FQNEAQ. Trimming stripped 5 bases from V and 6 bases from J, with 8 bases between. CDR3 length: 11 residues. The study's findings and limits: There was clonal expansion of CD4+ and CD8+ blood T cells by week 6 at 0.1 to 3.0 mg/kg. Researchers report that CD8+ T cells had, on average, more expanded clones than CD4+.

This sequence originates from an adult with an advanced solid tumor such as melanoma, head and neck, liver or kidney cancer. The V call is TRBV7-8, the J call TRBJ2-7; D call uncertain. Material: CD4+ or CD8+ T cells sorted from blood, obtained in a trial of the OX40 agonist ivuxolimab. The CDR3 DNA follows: TGTGCCAGCAGCCCATTAGTCGAGCAGTACTTC. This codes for CASSPLVEQYF.